These 22 T cell receptor beta chains were sequenced from one sample in a study of T cell changes during pregnancy in multiple sclerosis. The table came from immunoSEQ multiplex PCR; TCRdb's copy has only in-frame clones and leaves some out. The profile shows about 60,000 clones, about 90% of them singletons. Sequencing used CD4+ T cells from peripheral blood mononuclear cells, obtained in the first trimester of pregnancy. Receptor source: a female donor with multiple sclerosis, enrolled in a pregnancy study.

This rearrangement joins TRBV29-1 to TRBJ1-1, with TRBD1 matching 7 bases. This CDR3 has 13 amino acids. Germline V CDR1 and CDR2: SQVTM, ANQGSEA. The V and J ends lost 8 bases and 1 base, in that order; junction bases with no gene match: 7. CDR3 DNA: TGCAGCTCAAAACAGGGGAGGAACACTGAAGCTTTCTTT. Its protein is CSSKQGRNTEAFF.

The J gene is TRBJ2-5, the V gene TRBV4-1, with D maybe TRBD1 (7 bases). The germline V gene encodes CDR1 MGHRA and CDR2 YSYEKL. Trimming shortened V by 4 bases and J by 5 bases, and 14 bases separated the two germline ends. This CDR3 is built from 14 residues. The CDR3 sequence is CASSRGGAGETQYF. For the CDR3, the DNA is TGCGCCAGCAGCCGAGGGGGCGCGGGGGAGACCCAGTACTTC.

The chain joins TRBV7-9 to TRBJ2-3; TRBD2 aligns across 15 bases. The CDR3 sequence is 19 residues long. Germline CDR1 reads SEHNR; CDR2 reads FQNEAQ (reference sequence). Trimming cost V 3 bases and J 0 bases; bases outside gene matches: 7. The CDR3 region is CASSFNGLAGGASTDTQYF. Written as DNA, the CDR3 is TGTGCCAGCAGCTTCAACGGACTAGCGGGGGGGGCGAGCACAGATACGCAGTATTTT.

V usage is TRBV10-3 and J usage is TRBJ2-7; possible D gene TRBD2, 5 bases. CDR3 length: 15 amino acids. V was shortened by 4 bases and J by 3 bases, with 16 bases between the two germline ends. Germline lookup yields CDR1 ENHRY and CDR2 SYGVKD. CDR3 protein: CAISGRKVEGYEQYF. In nucleotides, the CDR3 is TGTGCCATCAGTGGCCGGAAAGTTGAGGGCTACGAGCAGTACTTC.

The CDR3 DNA follows: TGTGCCAGCAGCTTGGACGACAGGGGGAACACTGAAGCTTTCTTT. This sequence encodes CASSLDDRGNTEAFF. J is TRBJ1-1 and V is TRBV5-8, with 8 bases lining up with TRBD1. Unmatched junction bases numbered 2, after V lost 0 bases and J lost 1 base. Germline CDR1 and CDR2: SGHTS and YDEGEE. The CDR3 has 15 amino acids.

The chain couples TRBV9 to TRBJ1-1; D is ambiguous. With 0 bases removed from V and 1 base from J, the gap between germline ends came to 7 bases. There are 14 residues in the CDR3. Germline CDR1 is SGDLS and CDR2 is YYNGEE. The CDR3 sequence: CASSVDAGNTEAFF. In DNA, the CDR3 is TGTGCCAGCAGCGTAGATGCAGGGAACACTGAAGCTTTCTTT.

J is TRBJ1-4 and V is TRBV4-3, with a weak D call TRBD1 (5 bases). CDR3 length equals 17 residues. V gave up 1 base and J gave up 7 bases, with 19 bases separating them. From germline, CDR1 is LGHNA and CDR2 YSLEER. The CDR3 sequence is CASSQGISRGGTEKLFF. As DNA, the CDR3 is TGCGCCAGCAGCCAAGGTATTTCGAGGGGAGGAACTGAAAAACTGTTTTTT.

This sequence joins TRBV6-5 and TRBJ1-4; the match to TRBD1 covers 8 bases. The ends lost 2 bases at V and 7 bases at J; junction bases unmatched: 6. The V gene's germline CDR1 is MNHEY and CDR2 SVGAGI. The CDR3 covers 15 residues. The CDR3 protein is CASSYGGTGGEKLFF. CDR3 DNA: TGTGCCAGCAGTTACGGTGGGACAGGAGGTGAAAAACTGTTTTTT.

J is TRBJ2-3 and V is TRBV4-2; TRBD2 matches at 8 bases. CDR1 is LGHNA, CDR2 YNFKEQ, per germline. CDR3 size: 16 residues. The ends lost 4 bases at V and 2 bases at J; junction bases unmatched: 8. CDR3: CASSRPPGGTTDTQYF. DNA of the CDR3: TGTGCCAGCAGCCGCCCGCCGGGGGGGACCACAGATACGCAGTATTTT.

The chain uses TRBV6-6 and TRBJ1-4, with TRBD1 matching 10 bases. Germline V CDR1 and CDR2: MNHNY, SVGAGI (reference sequence). V gave up 5 bases and J gave up 8 bases; unmatched junction bases: 5. The CDR3 runs 14 residues. The CDR3, as DNA: TGTGCCAGCAGTCGACAGGGGGCTCTCGAAAAACTGTTTTTT. Protein: CASSRQGALEKLFF.

J is TRBJ2-7 and V is TRBV19, with 8 nucleotides matching TRBD1. Trimming cost V 4 bases and J 0 bases; bases outside gene matches: 5. CDR1 LNHDA and CDR2 SQIVND come from the germline V gene (reference sequence). The CDR3 extends over 15 amino acids. The CDR3 DNA follows: TGTGCCAGTAGTACACAGGGGGAGAGCTCCTACGAGCAGTACTTC. It translates to CASSTQGESSYEQYF.

The rearrangement joins TRBV2 to TRBJ1-2; D is possibly TRBD1 (5 bases). CDR3 length: 15 amino acids. Trimming took off 2 bases at V and 0 bases at J, with 10 bases between the two ends. CDR1 SNHLY and CDR2 FYNNEI come from the germline V gene. Written as DNA, the CDR3 is TGTGCCAGCAGTGAACGACAGATTCCTAACTATGGCTACACCTTC. This encodes CASSERQIPNYGYTF.

V and J are TRBV15 and TRBJ2-1; TRBD1 matches 7 bases. The junction had 6 bases not matched to a gene; V was cut back by 2 bases and J by 8 bases. Germline loops: CDR1 LNHNV, CDR2 YYDKDF (reference sequence). The CDR3 totals 14 residues. In DNA, the CDR3 is TGTGCCACCAGCAGACGACAGGGTGAGGATGAGCAGTTCTTC. It translates to CATSRRQGEDEQFF.

The gene calls are TRBV7-6 and TRBJ2-1, with 11 bases matching TRBD2. This CDR3 region has 16 residues. Trimming took 8 bases from V and 0 from J; bases not matched to a gene: 6. Germline CDR1 reads SGHVS; CDR2 reads FNYEAQ. CDR3 in amino acids: CASLASGGSSYNEQFF. The CDR3 region has the DNA TGTGCCAGCCTGGCTAGCGGGGGGAGCTCCTACAATGAGCAGTTCTTC.

This clone was detected only once. Sequence at one end of the junction differs from germline and may be a read error. The chain carries TRBV4-1 and TRBJ2-2; D is uncertain. The CDR3 has 13 residues. Germline loops: CDR1 MGHRA, CDR2 YSYEKL. CDR3: CASSQENSGELFF. The CDR3 DNA sequence: TGCGCCAGCAGCCAAGAGAACTCCGGGGAGCTGTTTTTT.

The chain links TRBV19 to TRBJ1-2, with 12 bases fitting TRBD1. The CDR3 covers 18 residues. After removal of 6 bases from V and 1 base from J, the junction contained 12 bases not matched to a gene. Germline CDR1 LNHDA, CDR2 SQIVND (reference sequence). CDR3 coding DNA: TGTGCCAGTAGGACAACCGGGACAGGGGGCAGGGGTAACTATGGCTACACCTTC. This encodes CASRTTGTGGRGNYGYTF.

This clone was detected only a few times. The V gene is TRBV30, the J gene TRBJ1-1; 7 bases line up with TRBD1. J gave up 6 bases and V 5 bases, and 0 bases lay outside the gene matches. This CDR3 contains 10 residues. Germline values: CDR1 GTSNPN, CDR2 SVGIG (reference sequence). The CDR3 nucleotides read TGTGCCTGGGGGACAGCTGAAGCTTTCTTT. This encodes CAWGTAEAFF.

This rearrangement joins TRBV5-1 to TRBJ1-2; D gene unclear. CDR1 is SGHRS and CDR2 is YFSETQ in the germline V gene. V was trimmed by 5 bases and J by 3 bases, leaving 14 bases between them. The CDR3 spans 14 residues. The CDR3 coding sequence is TGCGCCAGCAGGGTTCGGGGATGGGACTATGGCTACACCTTC. The encoded protein is CASRVRGWDYGYTF.

The chain uses TRBV7-3 and TRBJ2-5; 9 positions match TRBD2. Trimming cost V 4 bases and J 9 bases; bases outside gene matches: 15. Germline V gene data show CDR1 as SGHTA and CDR2 as FQGTGA. The CDR3 consists of 16 residues. The CDR3 bases are TGTGCCAGCAGCTCCCACGGGTTAGCGGGGGCCCCTCCCCAGTACTTC. Amino acids: CASSSHGLAGAPPQYF.

The chain uses TRBV18 and TRBJ1-5; D is ambiguous. The CDR3 is 15 residues long. V lost 3 bases, J lost 0 bases, and 9 bases lay in between. Germline CDR1 is KGHSH and CDR2 is LQKENI. CDR3 sequence: CASSPTGYSNQPQHF. The CDR3 DNA follows: TGTGCCAGCTCACCGACGGGGTATAGCAATCAGCCCCAGCATTTT. Complete variable domain (other parts from reference TRBV18 and TRBJ1-5): NAGVMQNPRHLVRRRGQEARLRCSPMKGHSHVYWYRQLPEEGLKFMVYLQKENIIDESGMPKERFSAEFPKEGPSILRIQQVVRGDSAAYFCASSPTGYSNQPQHFGDGTRLSIL.

V gene TRBV10-3 combines with J gene TRBJ2-3; 8 nucleotides line up with TRBD2. The CDR3 is 14 amino acids. V lost 10 bases and J lost 3; bases outside the gene matches: 9. The germline gives CDR1 ENHRY, CDR2 SYGVKD. In nucleotides, the CDR3 is TGTGCCACCCGTCGGGGACTAGGAACAGATACGCAGTATTTT. Encoded protein: CATRRGLGTDTQYF.

CDR3 bases: TGTGCCAGCAGTTTGGGGGCGGGGGGCTTAAGCAATCAGCCCCAGCATTTT. Its protein is CASSLGAGGLSNQPQHF. The rearrangement links TRBV28 to TRBJ1-5, with a weak D call TRBD1 (6 bases). Trimming removed 3 bases at V and 1 base at J, with 16 bases between. The germline CDR1 and CDR2 sequences are MDHEN and SYDVKM. The CDR3 extends over 17 amino acids.